The sequence of this T cell receptor beta chain was determined in a study of Graves' ophthalmopathy and Graves' hyperthyroidism. Looking at the study overall: The authors collected peripheral blood at initial diagnosis, before any treatment. Study findings and constraints: The majority of expanded thyroid clonotypes above 0.001 frequency also occurred in blood.

This clonotype was detected only a few times. Its specificity is not known. It was on clinical symptoms, serum thyroxine, TRAb, thyroid ultrasound and orbital computed tomography that diagnosis relied. Trimming left V 4 bases short and J 5 bases short, with 15 bases between. The germline V gene encodes CDR1 SGHNT and CDR2 YYREEE (reference sequence). The CDR3 length is 14 residues. Amplified material comprised TCR beta CDR3 regions derived from RNA transcripts. HTBI primers primed a first-round RT-PCR, and a second-round multiplex PCR followed. TCRdb ran MiXCR on the multiplex PCR reads and lists one entry per CDR3 protein. The profile shows roughly 700,000 distinct CDR3 sequences, roughly two fifths of them singletons.

This TCR was sampled from an adult man with Graves' ophthalmopathy. The sample was peripheral blood. The J gene is TRBJ1-1, the V gene TRBV5-4, with D perhaps matching TRBD1 (6 bases). CDR3: CASSLTGSRTEAFF. The CDR3 region has the DNA TGTGCCAGCAGCCTAACAGGGTCCCGGACTGAAGCTTTCTTT.